This T cell receptor beta chain was obtained from a study of blood T cells in healthy people across ages. Study-level findings and limits: Estimated diversity across one million T cells was deemed an underestimate.

With a J-beta primer mix and a sample-barcoded 5' primer, a second PCR ran about 6 to 11 cycles. A single record per CDR3 protein comes from TCRdb applying MiXCR to the 5' RACE reads. This repertoire shows hundreds of thousands of distinct CDR3 sequences, approximately 50% found once; its top ten account for 30% to 45%. There are a few counts of this clonotype. Its specificity is unknown. Here the CDR3 omits its conserved ending phenylalanine or tryptophan, so a read error is the likely source. It is unclear where the CDR3 begins or ends on the DNA, so no DNA is shown, and the CDR3 is as TCRdb lists it. The CDR3 length is 14 residues, termini included.

The chain is built from TRBV12-3 or TRBV12-4 and TRBJ2-3. Material for sequencing was blood. The source is a man aged 60 to 69 in good health. The CDR3 spells CASSFRVRADTQYS.